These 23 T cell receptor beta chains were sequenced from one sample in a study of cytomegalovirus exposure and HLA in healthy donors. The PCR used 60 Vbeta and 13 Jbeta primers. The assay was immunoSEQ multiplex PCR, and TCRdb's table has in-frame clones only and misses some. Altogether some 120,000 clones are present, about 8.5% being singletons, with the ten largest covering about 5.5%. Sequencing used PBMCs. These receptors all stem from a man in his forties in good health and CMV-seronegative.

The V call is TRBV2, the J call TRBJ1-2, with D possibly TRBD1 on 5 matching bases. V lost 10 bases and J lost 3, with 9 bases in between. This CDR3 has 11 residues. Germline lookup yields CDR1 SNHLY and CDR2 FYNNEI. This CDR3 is CATGQDYGYTF. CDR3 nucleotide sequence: TGTGCCACCGGACAAGACTATGGCTACACCTTC.

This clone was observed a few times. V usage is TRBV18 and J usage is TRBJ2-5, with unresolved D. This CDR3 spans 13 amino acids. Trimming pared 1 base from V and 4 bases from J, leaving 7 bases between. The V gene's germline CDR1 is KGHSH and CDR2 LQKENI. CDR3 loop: CASSPQVAETQYF. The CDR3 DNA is TGTGCCAGCTCACCACAGGTAGCAGAGACCCAGTACTTC.

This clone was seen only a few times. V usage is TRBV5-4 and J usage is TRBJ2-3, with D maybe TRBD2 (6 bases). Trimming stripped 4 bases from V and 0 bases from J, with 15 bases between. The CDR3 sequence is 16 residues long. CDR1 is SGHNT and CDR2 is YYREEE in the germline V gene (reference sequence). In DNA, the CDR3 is TGTGCCAGCAGCCGGGACTTTTCTTCTAGCACAGATACGCAGTATTTT. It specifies CASSRDFSSSTDTQYF.

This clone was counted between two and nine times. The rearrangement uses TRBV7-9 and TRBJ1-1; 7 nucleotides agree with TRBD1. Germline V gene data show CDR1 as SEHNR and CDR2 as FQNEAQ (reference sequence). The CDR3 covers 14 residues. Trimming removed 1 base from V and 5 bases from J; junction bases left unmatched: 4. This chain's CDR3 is CASSLEQGRTEAFF. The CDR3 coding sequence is TGTGCCAGCAGCTTAGAACAGGGGAGGACTGAAGCTTTCTTT.

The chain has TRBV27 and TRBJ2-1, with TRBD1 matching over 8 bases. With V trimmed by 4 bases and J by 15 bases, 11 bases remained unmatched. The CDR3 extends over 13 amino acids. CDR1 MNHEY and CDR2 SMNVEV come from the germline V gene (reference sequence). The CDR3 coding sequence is TGTGCCAGCAGTTCGATCAGCCGGGACAGGAGGTTCTTC. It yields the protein CASSSISRDRRFF.

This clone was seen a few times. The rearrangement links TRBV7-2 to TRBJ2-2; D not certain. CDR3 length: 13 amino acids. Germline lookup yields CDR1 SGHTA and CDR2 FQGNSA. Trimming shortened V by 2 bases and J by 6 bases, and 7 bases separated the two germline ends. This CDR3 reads CASSLIRAGELFF. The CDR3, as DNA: TGTGCCAGCAGCTTAATTCGGGCCGGGGAGCTGTTTTTT.

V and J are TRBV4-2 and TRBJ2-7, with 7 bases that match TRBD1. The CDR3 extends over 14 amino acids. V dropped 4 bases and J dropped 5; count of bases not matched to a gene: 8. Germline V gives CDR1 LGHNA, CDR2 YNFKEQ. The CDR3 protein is CASSRSGQNDEQYF. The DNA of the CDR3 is TGTGCCAGCAGCCGATCGGGACAGAACGACGAGCAGTACTTC.

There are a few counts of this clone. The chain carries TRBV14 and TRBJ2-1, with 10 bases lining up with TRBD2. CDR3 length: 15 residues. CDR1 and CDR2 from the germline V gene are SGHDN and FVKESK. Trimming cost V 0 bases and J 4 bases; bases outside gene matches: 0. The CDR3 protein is CASSQELAGYNEQFF. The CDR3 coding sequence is TGTGCCAGCAGCCAAGAACTAGCGGGGTACAATGAGCAGTTCTTC.

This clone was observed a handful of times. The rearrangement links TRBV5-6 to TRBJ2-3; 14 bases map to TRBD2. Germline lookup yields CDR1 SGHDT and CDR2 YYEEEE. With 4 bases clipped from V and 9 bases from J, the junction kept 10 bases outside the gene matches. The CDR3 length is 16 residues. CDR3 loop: CASSLTSGGARGTQYF. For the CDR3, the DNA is TGTGCCAGCAGCCTGACTAGCGGGGGGGCCCGTGGCACGCAGTATTTT.

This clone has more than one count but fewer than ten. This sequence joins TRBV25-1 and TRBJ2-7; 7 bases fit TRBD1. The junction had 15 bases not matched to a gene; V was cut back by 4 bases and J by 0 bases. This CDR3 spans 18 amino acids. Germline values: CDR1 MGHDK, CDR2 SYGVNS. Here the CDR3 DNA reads TGTGCCAGCAGTGGACGAACACGGGACAAGGGGGCCTCCTACGAGCAGTACTTC. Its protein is CASSGRTRDKGASYEQYF.

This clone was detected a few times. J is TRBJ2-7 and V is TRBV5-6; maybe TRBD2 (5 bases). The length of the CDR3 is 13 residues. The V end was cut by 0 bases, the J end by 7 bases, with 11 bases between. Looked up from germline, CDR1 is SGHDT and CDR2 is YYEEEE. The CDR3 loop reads CASSLGAGWEQYF. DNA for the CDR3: TGTGCCAGCAGCTTGGGGGCGGGCTGGGAGCAGTACTTC.

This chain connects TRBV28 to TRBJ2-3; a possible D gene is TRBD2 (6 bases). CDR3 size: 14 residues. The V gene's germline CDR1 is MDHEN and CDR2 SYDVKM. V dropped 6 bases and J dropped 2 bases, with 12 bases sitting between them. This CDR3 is CASRPGLNTDTQYF. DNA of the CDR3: TGTGCCAGCAGGCCGGGACTGAACACAGATACGCAGTATTTT.

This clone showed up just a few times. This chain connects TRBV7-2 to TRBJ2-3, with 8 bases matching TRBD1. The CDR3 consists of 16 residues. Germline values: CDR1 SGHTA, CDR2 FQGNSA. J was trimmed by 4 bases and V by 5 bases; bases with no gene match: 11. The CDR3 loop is CASSPLTGATSDTQYF. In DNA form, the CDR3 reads TGTGCCAGCAGCCCCTTGACAGGGGCGACCTCAGATACGCAGTATTTT.

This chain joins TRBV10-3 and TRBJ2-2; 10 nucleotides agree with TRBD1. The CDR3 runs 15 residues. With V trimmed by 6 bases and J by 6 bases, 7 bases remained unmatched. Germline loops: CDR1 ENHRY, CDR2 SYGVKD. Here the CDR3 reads CAIRAGTGDAGELFF. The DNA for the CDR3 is TGTGCCATCAGAGCCGGGACAGGGGATGCCGGGGAGCTGTTTTTT.

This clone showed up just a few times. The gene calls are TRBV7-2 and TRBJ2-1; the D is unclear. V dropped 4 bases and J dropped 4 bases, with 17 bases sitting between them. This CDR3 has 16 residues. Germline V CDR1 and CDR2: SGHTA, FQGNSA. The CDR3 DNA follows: TGTGCCAGCAGCTCTGGTACTCTAGGTAGATACAATGAGCAGTTCTTC. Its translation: CASSSGTLGRYNEQFF.

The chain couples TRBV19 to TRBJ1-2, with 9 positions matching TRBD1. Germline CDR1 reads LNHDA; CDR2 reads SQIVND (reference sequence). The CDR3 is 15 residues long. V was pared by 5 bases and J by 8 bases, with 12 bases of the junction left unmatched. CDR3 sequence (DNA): TGTGCCAGTAGTCCATCCGGGACAGGGTGGGGCGGCTACACCTTC. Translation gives CASSPSGTGWGGYTF.

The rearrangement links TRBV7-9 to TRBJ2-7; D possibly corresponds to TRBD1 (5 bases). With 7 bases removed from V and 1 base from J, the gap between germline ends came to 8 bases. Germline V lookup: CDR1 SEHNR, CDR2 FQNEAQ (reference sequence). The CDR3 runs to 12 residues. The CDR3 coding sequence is TGTGCCAGCACCAGGGATTCCTACGAGCAGTACTTC. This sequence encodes CASTRDSYEQYF.

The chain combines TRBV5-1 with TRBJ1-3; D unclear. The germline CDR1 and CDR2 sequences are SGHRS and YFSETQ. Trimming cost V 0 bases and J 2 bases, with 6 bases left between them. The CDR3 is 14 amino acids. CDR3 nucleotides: TGCGCCAGCAGCTTGGCGGGTACTGGAAACACCATATATTTT. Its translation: CASSLAGTGNTIYF.

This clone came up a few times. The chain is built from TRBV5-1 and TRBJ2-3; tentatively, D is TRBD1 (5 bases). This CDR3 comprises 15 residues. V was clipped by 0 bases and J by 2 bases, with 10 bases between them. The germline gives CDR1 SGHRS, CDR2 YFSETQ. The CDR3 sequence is CASSLGQGPTDTQYF. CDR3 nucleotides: TGCGCCAGCAGCTTGGGGCAGGGCCCCACAGATACGCAGTATTTT.

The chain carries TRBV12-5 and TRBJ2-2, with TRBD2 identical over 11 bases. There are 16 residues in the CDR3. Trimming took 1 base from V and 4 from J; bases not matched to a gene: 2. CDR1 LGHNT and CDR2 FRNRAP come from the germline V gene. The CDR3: CASGLGLAGTTGELFF. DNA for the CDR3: TGTGCTAGTGGTTTGGGACTAGCGGGGACCACCGGGGAGCTGTTTTTT.

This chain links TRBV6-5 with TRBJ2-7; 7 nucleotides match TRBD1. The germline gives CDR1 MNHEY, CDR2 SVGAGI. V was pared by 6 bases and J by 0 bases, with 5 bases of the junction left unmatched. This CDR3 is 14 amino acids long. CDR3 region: CASSTGTASYEQYF. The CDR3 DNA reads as TGTGCCAGCAGCACCGGGACAGCCTCCTACGAGCAGTACTTC.

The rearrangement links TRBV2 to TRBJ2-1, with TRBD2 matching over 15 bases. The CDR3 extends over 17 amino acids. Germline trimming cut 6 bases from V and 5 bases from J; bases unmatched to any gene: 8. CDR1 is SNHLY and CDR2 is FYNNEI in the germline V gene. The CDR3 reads CASRWTSGGAMNNEQFF. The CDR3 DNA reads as TGTGCCAGCAGGTGGACTAGCGGGGGGGCAATGAACAATGAGCAGTTCTTC.

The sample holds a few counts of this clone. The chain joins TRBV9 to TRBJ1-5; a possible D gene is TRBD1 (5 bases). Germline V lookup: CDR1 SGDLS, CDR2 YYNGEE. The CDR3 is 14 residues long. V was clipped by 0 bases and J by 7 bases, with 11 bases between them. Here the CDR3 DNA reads TGTGCCAGCAGCGTAGAGGGGATTGGGCAGCCCCAGCATTTT. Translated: CASSVEGIGQPQHF.